This TCR beta chain was profiled in a study of shared clonotypes between healthy human individuals. Notes on the study in general: Among a few donors, approximately 5% of naive CD4 clonotypes were found in common.

Comment on this clone: Its antigen is unidentified.

This CDR3 has 12 amino acids. The germline CDR1 and CDR2 sequences are MNHEY and SVGAGI. The ends were cut back, 6 bases at V and 1 base at J, with 6 bases in the middle. TCRdb keeps only in-frame clones here, not all; method: immunoSEQ multiplex PCR. Here the sample spans 2 million to 3 million clones, approximately 94% being singletons. Sequencing was carried out using naive CD4+ T cells from PBMCs. Noted subset: CD45RA+ positively selected. This sequence was found in a man aged 18 to 30 in good health. Some clones in this sample may be carry-over from other donors' samples. The chain uses TRBV6-5 and TRBJ1-1; the D is unclear. CDR3 in DNA: TGTGCCAGCAGGGTGGGGAACACTGAAGCTTTCTTT. Translated, it gives CASRVGNTEAFF.